This TCR beta chain was profiled in a study of graft-versus-host responses after intestinal transplantation (dated by TCRdb to the early 2020s). A note on the overall study: The transplants that recipients got were multivisceral, liver-intestinal, or isolated intestinal. Anti-thymocyte globulin induction was given to all recipients, followed by maintenance tacrolimus and steroids for approximately three years. Graft-versus-host and host-versus-graft alloreactive T cell clones were tracked in the graft, circulation and bone marrow after intestinal transplantation using bulk TCR-beta CDR3 sequencing. Alloreactive clones were identified by sequencing pre-transplant mixed lymphocyte reaction products and comparing these products with unstimulated pre-transplant donor and recipient T cells. A cohort of 20 to 25 intestinal transplant recipients, including one retransplant, was enrolled, and a few patients lacking pretransplant specimens were excluded. Donor T cell macrochimerism was defined as a peak of at least 4% donor T cells among recipient peripheral blood mononuclear cells. Instead of going to the commercial service, samples from a few later patients were sequenced in-house on an Illumina MiSeq and processed with MiXCR.

The library relied on the immunoSEQ multiplex PCR assay. For most patients, genomic DNA was isolated using the Qiagen DNeasy Blood and Tissue Kit and was shipped frozen to Adaptive Biotechnologies for TCR sequencing. For most patients, high-throughput TCR-beta CDR3 sequencing of genomic DNA was performed by Adaptive Biotechnologies. From the authors' description of their analysis: TCR sequencing data were retrieved from Adaptive's ImmunoSEQ software for 15 to 20 patients, whereas three other patients were processed with MiXCR and VDJtools. CD4 versus CD8 sorting errors were corrected by removing sequences found in both subsets at a frequency ratio below 5:1. CDR3 nucleotide sequences shared between donor and recipient were removed because the origin of such sequences could not be assigned. Alloreactive clones required at least 2-fold expansion over unstimulated cells and minimum CFSE-low frequency of 0.002% (template counts) or 0.001% (read counts). A clone was considered mappable if detected in the sequenced pre-transplant spleen, lymph node, or MLR CFSE-low populations of the donor or recipient. The cumulative frequency of alloreactive clones was calculated as a percentage of all sequences, weighted by copy number. TCRdb took over this immuneACCESS table, retaining in-frame rearrangements with V and J assigned. Such tables are incomplete; in checked studies, under half of the missing clones stem from an unresolved V gene, and the remainder is unexplained. V and J calls and clone size are given by that table; D and trimming were obtained from the DNA. In this sample the table shows nearly 90,000 clones, around 83% of which occur a single time. The ten largest clones add up to 17% of the sample.

As concerns this clone: Its antigen specificity is not known. Base qualities are not at hand, and no much larger clone is one base apart.

General conclusions and limits of the study: Patients with donor T cell macrochimerism had high GvH to HvG T cell clonal ratios in their allografts. Early after transplant, peak levels of circulating GvH clones were found to be associated with declines in HvG clones. GvH clones were found in recipient bone marrow, and some of the GvH clones appeared earlier in ileal mucosa or blood, which is consistent with an intestinal mucosal origin. Conclusions were limited by the relatively low number and heterogeneity of intestinal transplant patients.

Trimming removed 3 bases from V and 5 bases from J, leaving 10 bases between the germline ends. CDR1 and CDR2, per the germline V gene (reference sequence), are SEHNR and FQNEAQ. The CDR3, cysteine through phenylalanine, is 13 amino acids long. CDR3 DNA is the only sequence kept; it has 39 bases, read in frame from the first base. What this sample's time point label stands for: cells obtained before transplantation from donor or recipient. CD3+CD4+ and CD3+CD8+ populations were FACS-sorted from unstimulated pre-transplant donor and recipient cells taken from spleen or lymph nodes. The chain is encoded by TRBV7-9 joined to TRBJ2-5; a weak D assignment points to TRBD1 (6 bases agree). The origin of this receptor is a human donor who received an intestinal transplant. The sequencing used unstimulated CD8+ T cells sorted from spleen or lymph node cells, collected before intestinal transplant. CDR3 region: CASSFQGLETQYF. Here is the DNA: TGTGCCAGCAGCTTTCAGGGGTTGGAGACCCAGTACTTC.